This TCR beta chain came from a study of cytomegalovirus exposure and HLA in healthy donors. Concerning this clone itself: Its antigen is unknown.

General study findings and limits: In a later analysis, across HLA loci, associated TCR counts were highest for DRB1, lowest for HLA-C.

Germline loops: CDR1 SGHRS, CDR2 YFSETQ. This CDR3 region has 15 residues. With V trimmed by 2 bases and J by 6 bases, 3 bases remained unmatched. Both 60 Vbeta primers and 13 Jbeta primers went into the PCR. Assay used: immunoSEQ multiplex PCR; TCRdb lists only in-frame clones, some missing. The sample has around 140,000 clones; about two thirds are singletons. Sequences were obtained from PBMCs. The chain has TRBV5-1 and TRBJ2-2; 11 bases map to TRBD1. The receptor was derived from a woman aged 55-75 years in good health and CMV-seropositive. The CDR3 DNA reads TGCGCCAGCAGCTTCGGACAGGGGGCCGCCGGGGAGCTGTTTTTT. The encoded protein is CASSFGQGAAGELFF. The variable domain in full, completed from reference TRBV5-1 and TRBJ2-2, reads KAGVTQTPRYLIKTRGQQVTLSCSPISGHRSVSWYQQTPGQGLQFLFEYFSETQRNKGNFPGRFSGRQFSNSRSEMNVSTLELGDSALYLCASSFGQGAAGELFFGEGSRLTVL.